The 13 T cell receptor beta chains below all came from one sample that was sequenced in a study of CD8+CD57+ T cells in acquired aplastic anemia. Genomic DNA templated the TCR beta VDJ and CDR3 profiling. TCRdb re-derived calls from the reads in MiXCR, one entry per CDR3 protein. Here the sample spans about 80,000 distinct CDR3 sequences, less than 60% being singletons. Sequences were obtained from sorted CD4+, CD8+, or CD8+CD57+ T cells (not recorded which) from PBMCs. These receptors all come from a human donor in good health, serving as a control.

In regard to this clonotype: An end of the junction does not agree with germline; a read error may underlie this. CDR3 sequence: CASSGTESYEQYF. CDR3 nucleotides: TGCGCCAGCAGCGGAACTGAATCCTACGAGCAGTACTTC. The chain carries TRBV9 and TRBJ2-7, with D tentatively TRBD2 (5 bases). Germline V CDR1 and CDR2: SGDLS, YYNGEE. This CDR3 has 13 residues.

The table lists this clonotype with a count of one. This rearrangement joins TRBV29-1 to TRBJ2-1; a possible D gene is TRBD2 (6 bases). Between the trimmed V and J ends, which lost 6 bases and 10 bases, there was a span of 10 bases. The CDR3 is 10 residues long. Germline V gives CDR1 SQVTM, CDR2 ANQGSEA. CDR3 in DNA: TGCAGCGTAGGAGCGGGCGAGCAGTTCTTC. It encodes CSVGAGEQFF.

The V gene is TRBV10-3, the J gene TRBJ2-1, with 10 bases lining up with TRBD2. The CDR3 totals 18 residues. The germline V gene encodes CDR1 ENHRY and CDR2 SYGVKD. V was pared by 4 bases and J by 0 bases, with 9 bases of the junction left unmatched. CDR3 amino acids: CAISGGSSGGSSYNEQFF. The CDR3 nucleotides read TGTGCCATCAGTGGTGGGTCTAGCGGGGGAAGCTCCTACAATGAGCAGTTCTTC.

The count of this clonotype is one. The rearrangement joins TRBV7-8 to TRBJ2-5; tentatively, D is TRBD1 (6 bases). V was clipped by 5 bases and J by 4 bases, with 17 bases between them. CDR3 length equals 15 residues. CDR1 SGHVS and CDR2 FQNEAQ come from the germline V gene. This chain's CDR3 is CASSPGVRESETQYF. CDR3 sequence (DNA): TGTGCCAGCAGCCCAGGGGTCCGGGAATCAGAGACCCAGTACTTC.

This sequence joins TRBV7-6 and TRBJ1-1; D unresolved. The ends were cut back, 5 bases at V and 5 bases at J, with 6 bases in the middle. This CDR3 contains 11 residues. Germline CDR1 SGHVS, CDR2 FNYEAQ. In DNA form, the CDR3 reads TGTGCCAGCAGCGAGGGTACTGAAGCTTTCTTT. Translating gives CASSEGTEAFF.

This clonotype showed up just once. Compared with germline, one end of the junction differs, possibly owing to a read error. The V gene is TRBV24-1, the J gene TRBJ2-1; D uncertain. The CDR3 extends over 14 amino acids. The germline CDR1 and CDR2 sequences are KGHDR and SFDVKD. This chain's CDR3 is CASSEPSAPSGQFF. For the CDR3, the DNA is TGTGCCAGCAGTGAACCCTCCGCCCCATCGGGGCAGTTCTTC.

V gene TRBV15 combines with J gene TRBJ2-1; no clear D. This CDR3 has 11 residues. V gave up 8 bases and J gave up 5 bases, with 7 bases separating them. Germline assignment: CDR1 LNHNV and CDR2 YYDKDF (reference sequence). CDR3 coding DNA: TGTGCCACCGAACGGAACAATGAGCAGTTCTTC. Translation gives CATERNNEQFF.

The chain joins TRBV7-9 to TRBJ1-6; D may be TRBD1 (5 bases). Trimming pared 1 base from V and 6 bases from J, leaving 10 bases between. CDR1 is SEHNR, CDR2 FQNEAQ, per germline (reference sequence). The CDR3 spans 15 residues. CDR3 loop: CASSLEDTINSPLHF. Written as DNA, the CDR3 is TGTGCCAGCAGCTTAGAGGACACGATTAATTCACCCCTCCACTTT.

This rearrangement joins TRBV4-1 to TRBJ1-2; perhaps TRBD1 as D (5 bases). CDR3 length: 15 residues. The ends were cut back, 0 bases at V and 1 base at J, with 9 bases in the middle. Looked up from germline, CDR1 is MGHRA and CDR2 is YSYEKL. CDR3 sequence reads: CASSQDRQINYGYTF. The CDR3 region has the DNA TGCGCCAGCAGCCAAGATAGACAGATTAACTATGGCTACACCTTC.

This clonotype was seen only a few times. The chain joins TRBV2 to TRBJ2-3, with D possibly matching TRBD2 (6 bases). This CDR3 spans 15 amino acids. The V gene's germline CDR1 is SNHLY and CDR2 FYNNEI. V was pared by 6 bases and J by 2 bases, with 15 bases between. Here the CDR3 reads CASSGGPSNTDTQYF. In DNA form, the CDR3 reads TGTGCCAGCAGCGGGGGTCCGAGTAACACAGATACGCAGTATTTT.

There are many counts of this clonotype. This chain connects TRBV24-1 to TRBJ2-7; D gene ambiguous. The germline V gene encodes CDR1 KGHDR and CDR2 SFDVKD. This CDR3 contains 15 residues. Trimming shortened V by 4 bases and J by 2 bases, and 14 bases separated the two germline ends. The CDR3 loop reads CATSEAPSQPYEQYF. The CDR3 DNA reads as TGTGCCACCAGTGAAGCGCCGAGTCAACCCTACGAGCAGTACTTC.

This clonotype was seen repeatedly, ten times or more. The CDR3 reads CSARDQGALNEQYF. The DNA for the CDR3 is TGCAGTGCTAGAGACCAGGGGGCGCTCAACGAGCAGTACTTC. V usage is TRBV20-1 and J usage is TRBJ2-7, with 8 positions matching TRBD1. Germline V lookup: CDR1 DFQATT, CDR2 SNEGSKA (reference sequence). This CDR3 is built from 14 residues. The ends lost 0 bases at V and 5 bases at J; junction bases unmatched: 6.

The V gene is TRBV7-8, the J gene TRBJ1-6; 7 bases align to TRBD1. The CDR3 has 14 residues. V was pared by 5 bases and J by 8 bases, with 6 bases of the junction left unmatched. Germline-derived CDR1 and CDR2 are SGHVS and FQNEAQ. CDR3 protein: CASSQQGWHSPLHF. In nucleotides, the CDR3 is TGTGCCAGCAGCCAACAGGGGTGGCATTCACCCCTCCACTTT.